Described below is a single TCR beta chain sequence and its context. Trimming pared 3 bases from V and 8 bases from J, leaving 10 bases between. The CDR3 is 13 amino acids. Germline lookup yields CDR1 ENHRY and CDR2 SYGVKD. The data are from a study of blood T cell repertoires in COVID-19. Across the whole study: Material from acute and convalescent COVID-19 was sourced from the United States, Italy and Spain.

Using immunoSEQ multiplex PCR, the repertoire was profiled, and TCRdb retains in-frame clones only, with some absent. This table holds 95,000 to 150,000 clones, approximately 70% found once. The receptor's source is a human donor with acute or convalescent COVID-19. The donor label of this sample is uncertain. The rearrangement links TRBV10-3 to TRBJ1-4; D not resolved. What was sequenced was peripheral blood. This chain's CDR3 is CAISDSLSEKLFF. The CDR3 nucleotides read TGTGCCATCAGTGACTCCCTCTCCGAAAAACTGTTTTTT.